This TCR beta chain was observed in a study of shared clonotypes between healthy human individuals. Study context: Per donor, CD8 memory used one plate, CD8 naive used two, CD4 memory used three and CD4 naive used three. Broader study findings: Naive subsets generally had larger estimated richness than memory subsets. Compared with clonotypes that all four donors shared, non-shared clonotypes had lower generation probabilities.

Notes on this clone: Its antigen is currently unknown.

TCRdb keeps only in-frame clones here, not all; method: immunoSEQ multiplex PCR. The sample lists 2 million to 3 million clones, 93% occurring once. Trimming removed 0 bases at V and 14 bases at J, with 14 bases between. The CDR3 runs 13 residues. Germline lookup yields CDR1 MGHRA and CDR2 YSYEKL. The receptor was isolated from a man younger than 35 in good health. Some clones in this sample may be carry-over from other donors' samples. V gene TRBV4-1 combines with J gene TRBJ2-1; a weak D match, TRBD2 (5 bases). The sample taken for sequencing was naive CD4+ T cells from PBMCs. Subset specified: CD45RA+ positively selected. The CDR3 reads CASSQDLGVGEFF. CDR3 nucleotides: TGCGCCAGCAGCCAAGATCTCGGGGTTGGGGAGTTCTTC.